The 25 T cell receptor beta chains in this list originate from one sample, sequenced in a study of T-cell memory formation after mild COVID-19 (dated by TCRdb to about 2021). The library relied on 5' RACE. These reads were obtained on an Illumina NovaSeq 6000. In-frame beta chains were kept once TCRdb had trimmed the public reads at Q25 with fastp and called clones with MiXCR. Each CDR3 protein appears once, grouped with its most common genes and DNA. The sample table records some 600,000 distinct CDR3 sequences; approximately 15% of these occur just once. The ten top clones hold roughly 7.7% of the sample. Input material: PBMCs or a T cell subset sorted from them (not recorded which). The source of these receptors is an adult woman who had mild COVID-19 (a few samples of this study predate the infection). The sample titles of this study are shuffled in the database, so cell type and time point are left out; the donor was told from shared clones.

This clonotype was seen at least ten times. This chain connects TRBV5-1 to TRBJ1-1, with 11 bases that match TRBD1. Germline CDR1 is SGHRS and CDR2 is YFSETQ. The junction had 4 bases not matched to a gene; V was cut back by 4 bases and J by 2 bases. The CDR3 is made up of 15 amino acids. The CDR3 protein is CASSLGQGGNTEAFF. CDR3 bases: TGCGCCAGCAGCCTGGGACAGGGGGGTAACACTGAAGCTTTCTTT.

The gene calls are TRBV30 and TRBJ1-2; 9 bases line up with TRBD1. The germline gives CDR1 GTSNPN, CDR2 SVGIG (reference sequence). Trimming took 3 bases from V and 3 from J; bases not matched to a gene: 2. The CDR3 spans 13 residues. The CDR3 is CAWRGQGHYGYTF. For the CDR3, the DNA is TGTGCCTGGAGGGGACAGGGCCACTATGGCTACACCTTC.

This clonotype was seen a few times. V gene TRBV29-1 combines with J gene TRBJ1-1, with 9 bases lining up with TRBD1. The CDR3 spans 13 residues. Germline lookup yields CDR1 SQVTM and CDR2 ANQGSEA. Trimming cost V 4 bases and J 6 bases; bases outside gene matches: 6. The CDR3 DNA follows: TGCAGCGTTGGGACAGGGGTTGAGCCTGAAGCTTTCTTT. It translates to CSVGTGVEPEAFF. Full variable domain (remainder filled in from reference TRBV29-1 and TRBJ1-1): SAVISQKPSRDICQRGTSLTIQCQVDSQVTMMFWYRQQPGQSLTLIATANQGSEATYESGFVIDKFPISRPNLTFSTLTVSNMSPEDSSIYLCSVGTGVEPEAFFGQGTRLTVV.

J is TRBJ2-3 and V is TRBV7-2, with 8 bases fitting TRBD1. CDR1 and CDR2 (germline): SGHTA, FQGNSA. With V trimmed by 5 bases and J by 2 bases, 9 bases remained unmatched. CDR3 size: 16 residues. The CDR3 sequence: CASSGQGSLTTDTQYF. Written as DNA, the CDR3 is TGTGCCAGCAGCGGACAGGGATCGCTAACCACAGATACGCAGTATTTT.

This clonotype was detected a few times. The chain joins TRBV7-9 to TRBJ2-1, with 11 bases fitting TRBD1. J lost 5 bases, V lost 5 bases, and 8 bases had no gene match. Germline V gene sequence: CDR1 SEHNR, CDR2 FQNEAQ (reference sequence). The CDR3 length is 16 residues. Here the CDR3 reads CASSNRDRGLDNEQFF. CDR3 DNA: TGTGCCAGCAGCAACCGGGACAGGGGGTTAGACAATGAGCAGTTCTTC.

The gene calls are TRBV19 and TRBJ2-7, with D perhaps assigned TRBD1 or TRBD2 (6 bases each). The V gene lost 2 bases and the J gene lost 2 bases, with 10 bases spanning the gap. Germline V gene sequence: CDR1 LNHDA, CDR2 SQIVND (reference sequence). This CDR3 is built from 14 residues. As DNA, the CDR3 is TGTGCCAGTAGTATATCAAGGGGGGCCTACGAGCAGTACTTC. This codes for CASSISRGAYEQYF.

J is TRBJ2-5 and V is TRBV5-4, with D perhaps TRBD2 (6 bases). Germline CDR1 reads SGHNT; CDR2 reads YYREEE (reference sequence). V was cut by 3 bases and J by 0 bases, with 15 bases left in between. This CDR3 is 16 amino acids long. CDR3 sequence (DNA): TGTGCCAGCAGCTCCCGGGACTCTTTGTACCAAGAGACCCAGTACTTC. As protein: CASSSRDSLYQETQYF.

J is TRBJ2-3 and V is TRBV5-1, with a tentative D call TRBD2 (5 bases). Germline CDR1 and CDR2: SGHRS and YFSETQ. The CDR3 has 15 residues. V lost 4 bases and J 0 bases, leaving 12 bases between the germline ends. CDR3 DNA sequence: TGCGCCAGCAGCCCCGAGGGTCGTAGCACAGATACGCAGTATTTT. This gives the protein CASSPEGRSTDTQYF.

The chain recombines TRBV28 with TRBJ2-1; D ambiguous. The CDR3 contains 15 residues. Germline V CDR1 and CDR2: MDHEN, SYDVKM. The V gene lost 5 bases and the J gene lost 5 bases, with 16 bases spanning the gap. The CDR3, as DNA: TGTGCCAGCAGTCAAGAGGCCCCACGGAACAATGAGCAGTTCTTC. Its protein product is CASSQEAPRNNEQFF.

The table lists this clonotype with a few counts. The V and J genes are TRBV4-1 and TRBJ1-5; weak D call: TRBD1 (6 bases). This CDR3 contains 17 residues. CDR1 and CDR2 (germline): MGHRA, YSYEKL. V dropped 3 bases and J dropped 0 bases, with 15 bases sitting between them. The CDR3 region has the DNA TGCGCCAGCAGCCAGAATCAGGGGCAATATAGCAATCAGCCCCAGCATTTT. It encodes CASSQNQGQYSNQPQHF.

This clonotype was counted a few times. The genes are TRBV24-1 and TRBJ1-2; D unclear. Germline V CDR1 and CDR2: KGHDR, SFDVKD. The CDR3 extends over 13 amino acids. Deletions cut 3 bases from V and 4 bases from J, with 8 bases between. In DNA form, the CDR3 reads TGTGCCACCAGTGATCCCACCGGCTATGGCTACACCTTC. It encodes CATSDPTGYGYTF.

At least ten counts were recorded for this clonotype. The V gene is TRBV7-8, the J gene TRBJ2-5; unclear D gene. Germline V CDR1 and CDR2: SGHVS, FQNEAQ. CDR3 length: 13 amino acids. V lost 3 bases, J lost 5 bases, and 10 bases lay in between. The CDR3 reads CASSFRLEETQYF. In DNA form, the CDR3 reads TGTGCCAGCAGCTTTCGACTGGAGGAGACCCAGTACTTC.

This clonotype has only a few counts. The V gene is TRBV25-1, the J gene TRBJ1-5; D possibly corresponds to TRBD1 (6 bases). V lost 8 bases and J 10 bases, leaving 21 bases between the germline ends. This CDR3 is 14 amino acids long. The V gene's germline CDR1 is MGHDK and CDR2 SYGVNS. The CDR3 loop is CASSEVQGNAPQHF. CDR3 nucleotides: TGTGCCAGCTCCGAGGTACAGGGTAATGCTCCCCAGCATTTT.

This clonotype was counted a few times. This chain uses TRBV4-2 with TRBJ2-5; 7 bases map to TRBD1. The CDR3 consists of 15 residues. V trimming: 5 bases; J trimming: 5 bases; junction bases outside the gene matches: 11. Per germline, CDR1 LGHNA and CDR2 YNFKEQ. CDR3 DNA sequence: TGTGCCAGCAGCGAGCCTACAGGGGCTCGGGAGACCCAGTACTTC. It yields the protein CASSEPTGARETQYF.

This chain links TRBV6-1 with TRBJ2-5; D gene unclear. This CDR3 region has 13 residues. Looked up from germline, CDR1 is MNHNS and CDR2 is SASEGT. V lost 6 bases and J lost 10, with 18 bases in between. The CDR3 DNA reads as TGTGCCAGCAGATCAGCCCGGGTTGGGGACCAGTACTTC. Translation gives CASRSARVGDQYF.

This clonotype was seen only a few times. The CDR3 sequence is CASSPRTGENTDTQYF. The CDR3 DNA sequence: TGTGCCAGCAGCCCACGGACAGGGGAAAACACAGATACGCAGTATTTT. The chain combines TRBV7-9 with TRBJ2-3; TRBD1 matches 9 bases. Germline CDR1 is SEHNR and CDR2 is FQNEAQ (reference sequence). The CDR3 is 16 residues long. J lost 2 bases, V lost 5 bases, and 8 bases had no gene match. Variable domain in full (rest from reference TRBV7-9 and TRBJ2-3): DTGVSQNPRHKITKRGQNVTFRCDPISEHNRLYWYRQTLGQGPEFLTYFQNEAQLEKSRLLSDRFSAERPKGSFSTLEIQRTEQGDSAMYLCASSPRTGENTDTQYFGPGTRLTVL.

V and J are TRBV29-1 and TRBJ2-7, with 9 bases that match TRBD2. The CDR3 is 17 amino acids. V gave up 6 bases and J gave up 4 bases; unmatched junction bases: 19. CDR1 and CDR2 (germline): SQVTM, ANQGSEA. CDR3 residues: CSVVGGSGRRAGYEQYF. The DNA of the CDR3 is TGCAGCGTGGTCGGAGGAAGCGGGAGGCGGGCTGGTTACGAGCAGTACTTC.

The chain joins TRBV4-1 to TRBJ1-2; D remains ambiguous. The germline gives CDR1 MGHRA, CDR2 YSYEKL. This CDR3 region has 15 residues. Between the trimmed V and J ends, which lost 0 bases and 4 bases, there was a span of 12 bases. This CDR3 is CASSQDWGLAYGYTF. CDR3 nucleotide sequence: TGCGCCAGCAGCCAAGATTGGGGTCTCGCCTATGGCTACACCTTC.

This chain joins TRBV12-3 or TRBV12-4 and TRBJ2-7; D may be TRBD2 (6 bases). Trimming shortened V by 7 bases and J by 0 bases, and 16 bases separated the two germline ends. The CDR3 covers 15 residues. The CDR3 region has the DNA TGTGCCAGCAAATCCAGTCTTAGCGGCTCCTACGAGCAGTACTTC. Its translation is CASKSSLSGSYEQYF.

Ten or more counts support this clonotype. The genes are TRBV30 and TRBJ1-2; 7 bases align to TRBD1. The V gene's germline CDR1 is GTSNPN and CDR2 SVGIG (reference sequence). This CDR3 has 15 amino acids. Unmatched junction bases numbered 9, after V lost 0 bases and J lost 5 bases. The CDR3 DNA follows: TGTGCCTGGAGTGTACTCGTAGGGGGCACATATGGCTACACCTTC. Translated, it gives CAWSVLVGGTYGYTF.

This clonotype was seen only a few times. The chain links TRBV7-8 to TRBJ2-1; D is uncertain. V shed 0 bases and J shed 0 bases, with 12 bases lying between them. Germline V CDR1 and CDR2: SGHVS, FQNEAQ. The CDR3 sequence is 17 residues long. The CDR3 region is CASSLALLGLSYNEQFF. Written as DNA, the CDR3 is TGTGCCAGCAGCTTAGCGCTTTTGGGCCTCTCCTACAATGAGCAGTTCTTC.

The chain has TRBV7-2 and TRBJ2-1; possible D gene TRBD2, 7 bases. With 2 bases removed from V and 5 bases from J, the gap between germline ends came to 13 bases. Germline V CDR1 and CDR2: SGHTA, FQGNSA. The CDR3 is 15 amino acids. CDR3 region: CASSLSGGQDNEQFF. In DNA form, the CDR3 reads TGTGCCAGCAGCTTATCCGGGGGGCAAGACAATGAGCAGTTCTTC.

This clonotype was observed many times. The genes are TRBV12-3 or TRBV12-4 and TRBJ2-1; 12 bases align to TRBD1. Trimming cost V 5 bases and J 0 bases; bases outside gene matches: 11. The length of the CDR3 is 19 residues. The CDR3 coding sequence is TGTGCCAGCAGTCTCCGGGACAGGGGGCGCCTGGGCTCCTACAATGAGCAGTTCTTC. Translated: CASSLRDRGRLGSYNEQFF.

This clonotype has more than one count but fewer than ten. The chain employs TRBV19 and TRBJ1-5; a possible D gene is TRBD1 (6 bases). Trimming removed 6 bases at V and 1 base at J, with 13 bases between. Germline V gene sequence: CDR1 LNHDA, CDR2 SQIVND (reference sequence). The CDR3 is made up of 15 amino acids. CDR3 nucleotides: TGTGCCAGTAGCCGAACAGGGTTAAGCAATCAGCCCCAGCATTTT. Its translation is CASSRTGLSNQPQHF.

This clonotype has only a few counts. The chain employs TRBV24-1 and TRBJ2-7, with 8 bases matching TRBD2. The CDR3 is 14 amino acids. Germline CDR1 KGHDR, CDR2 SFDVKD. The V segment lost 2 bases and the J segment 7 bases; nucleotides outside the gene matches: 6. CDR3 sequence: CATSDSAGVGEQYF. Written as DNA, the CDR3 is TGTGCCACCAGTGATTCAGCGGGAGTGGGAGAGCAGTACTTC.